The 28 T cell receptor beta chains below all came from one sample that was sequenced in a study of blood T cell repertoires in COVID-19. Only in-frame clones appear in the TCRdb table, and some are missing; sequencing was by immunoSEQ multiplex PCR. The sample has 250,000 to 300,000 clones; 70% to 90% are singletons. Sequences were obtained from PBMCs or T cells enriched from blood (not recorded which). The receptor source for this set is a woman aged 50 to 65 who had recovered from COVID-19.

The V gene is TRBV7-3, the J gene TRBJ1-1; maybe TRBD1 (6 bases). Germline CDR1 reads SGHTA; CDR2 reads FQGTGA. Trimming shortened V by 0 bases and J by 5 bases, and 7 bases separated the two germline ends. This CDR3 spans 13 amino acids. DNA of the CDR3: TGTGCCAGCAGCTTAACAGGGGGTACTGAAGCTTTCTTT. This sequence encodes CASSLTGGTEAFF.

For this clone: This CDR3 is also generated by other DNA sequences in the sample. The chain uses TRBV28 and TRBJ2-7; possibly TRBD1 for D (5 bases). The CDR3 covers 13 residues. Between the trimmed V and J ends, which lost 2 bases and 2 bases, there was a span of 7 bases. Germline CDR1 MDHEN, CDR2 SYDVKM. The CDR3 region is CASSLGRAYEQYF. The CDR3 DNA sequence: TGTGCCAGCAGTTTAGGCAGGGCCTACGAGCAGTACTTC.

The gene calls are TRBV28 and TRBJ2-7; 7 nucleotides align to TRBD1. Germline V gene sequence: CDR1 MDHEN, CDR2 SYDVKM. CDR3 length equals 14 residues. J was trimmed by 2 bases and V by 6 bases; bases with no gene match: 7. CDR3 coding DNA: TGTGCCAGCAGCCCGGGACAGAGTCCCTACGAGCAGTACTTC. It is translated as CASSPGQSPYEQYF.

This chain uses TRBV12-3 or TRBV12-4 with TRBJ1-2, with a possible D match to TRBD1 (5 bases). Deletions cut 2 bases from V and 5 bases from J, with 9 bases between. The CDR3 runs 13 residues. The CDR3 loop reads CASSLLGRYGYTF. The CDR3 nucleotides are TGTGCCAGCAGTTTACTGGGGCGGTATGGCTACACCTTC.

V usage is TRBV10-3 and J usage is TRBJ2-3, with D perhaps matching TRBD2 (5 bases). The CDR3 length is 15 residues. In germline, CDR1 is ENHRY, CDR2 SYGVKD. The germline V and J ends were trimmed by 7 bases and 5 bases, with 19 bases remaining between them. The CDR3 loop reads CAITPAGEGKDTQYF. DNA for the CDR3: TGTGCCATCACCCCCGCTGGAGAGGGTAAAGATACGCAGTATTTT.

This clone was seen once. In DNA, the CDR3 is TGTGCCAGCGGTTGGACAGGGTCAGGTTATGGCTACACCTTC. Encoded protein: CASGWTGSGYGYTF. The chain carries TRBV27 and TRBJ1-2, with 8 bases that match TRBD1. Germline loops: CDR1 MNHEY, CDR2 SMNVEV (reference sequence). This CDR3 region has 14 residues. V shed 8 bases and J 5 bases; nucleotides not matched to a gene: 10.

The chain has TRBV27 and TRBJ2-1, with D possibly TRBD2 on 5 matching bases. This CDR3 region has 15 residues. The V end lost 0 bases, the J end lost 2 bases, and 8 bases lay between the germline ends. The germline gives CDR1 MNHEY, CDR2 SMNVEV (reference sequence). CDR3 residues: CASSLSRRAYNEQFF. Written as DNA, the CDR3 is TGTGCCAGCAGTTTATCGAGGCGGGCCTACAATGAGCAGTTCTTC.

This chain joins TRBV6-5 and TRBJ1-4; TRBD1 matches at 10 bases. Per germline, CDR1 MNHEY and CDR2 SVGAGI. CDR3 length: 15 residues. V shed 0 bases, J shed 7 bases, and the junction held 2 bases outside the gene matches. This CDR3 reads CASSYSGQGSEKLFF. The CDR3 DNA reads as TGTGCCAGCAGTTACTCGGGACAGGGGAGTGAAAAACTGTTTTTT.

The chain links TRBV19 to TRBJ2-7, with TRBD2 matching 9 bases. CDR1 LNHDA and CDR2 SQIVND come from the germline V gene (reference sequence). The length of the CDR3 is 15 residues. V lost 3 bases and J lost 9; bases outside the gene matches: 12. In nucleotides, the CDR3 is TGTGCCAGTAGTATGTATAGCGGGAGTGCCTCGGGGCAGTACTTC. It codes for CASSMYSGSASGQYF.

The chain links TRBV19 to TRBJ1-1, with TRBD1 as a possible D gene (5 bases). Germline V gives CDR1 LNHDA, CDR2 SQIVND (reference sequence). Trimming removed 9 bases at V and 4 bases at J, with 18 bases between. This CDR3 has 14 residues. CDR3 sequence: CASQQGGSATEAFF. The CDR3 nucleotides are TGTGCCAGCCAGCAGGGAGGAAGCGCCACTGAAGCTTTCTTT.

V gene TRBV14 combines with J gene TRBJ2-7, with TRBD1 identical over 9 bases. V was clipped by 1 base and J by 11 bases; unmatched bases: 3. The CDR3 is made up of 12 amino acids. CDR1 is SGHDN and CDR2 is FVKESK in the germline V gene. The DNA of the CDR3 is TGTGCCAGCAGCCAAGCCCGGGACAGGGAGTACTTC. It encodes CASSQARDREYF.

The chain combines TRBV7-8 with TRBJ2-2; no firm D call. The CDR3 runs to 12 residues. V was cut by 2 bases and J by 5 bases, with 3 bases left in between. Germline-derived CDR1 and CDR2 are SGHVS and FQNEAQ. CDR3 residues: CASSLYTGELFF. The DNA for the CDR3 is TGTGCCAGCAGCTTATATACCGGGGAGCTGTTTTTT.

The V gene is TRBV5-5, the J gene TRBJ2-5, with D tentatively TRBD1 (6 bases). V was shortened by 6 bases and J by 2 bases, with 14 bases between the two germline ends. The CDR3 has 14 residues. Germline assignment: CDR1 SGHKS and CDR2 YYEKEE (reference sequence). CDR3 DNA: TGTGCCAGCACCTCGTACAGGGTACAAGAGACCCAGTACTTC. Amino acids: CASTSYRVQETQYF.

The chain links TRBV19 to TRBJ2-6; TRBD2 matches 12 bases. The germline V gene encodes CDR1 LNHDA and CDR2 SQIVND (reference sequence). The CDR3 contains 20 residues. The J segment lost 0 bases and the V segment lost 5 bases, leaving 11 bases of the junction unmatched. The CDR3 sequence is CASSPRTSGIMYSGANVLTF. The CDR3 bases are TGTGCCAGTAGTCCTCGGACTAGCGGGATCATGTACTCTGGGGCCAACGTCCTGACTTTC.

The V and J genes are TRBV4-1 and TRBJ1-4; no firm D call. CDR3 size: 16 residues. Germline V gives CDR1 MGHRA, CDR2 YSYEKL. Trimming stripped 0 bases from V and 5 bases from J, with 13 bases between. In nucleotides, the CDR3 is TGCGCCAGCAGCCAAGATACGGGGATTCGGAATGAAAAACTGTTTTTT. Translated: CASSQDTGIRNEKLFF.

V and J are TRBV19 and TRBJ1-1, with TRBD1 matching over 7 bases. The CDR3 spans 14 residues. From germline, CDR1 is LNHDA and CDR2 SQIVND (reference sequence). V lost 7 bases, J lost 1 base, and 6 bases stayed unmatched. DNA of the CDR3: TGTGCCAGTATTCGGGGGACAGAGAACACTGAAGCTTTCTTT. Translation: CASIRGTENTEAFF.

V and J are TRBV4-1 and TRBJ2-2; 14 bases agree with TRBD2. Looked up from germline, CDR1 is MGHRA and CDR2 is YSYEKL. The CDR3 is 16 residues long. V shed 1 base, J shed 6 bases, and the junction held 1 base outside the gene matches. CDR3: CASSQGLAGGSGELFF. The CDR3 bases are TGCGCCAGCAGCCAAGGACTAGCGGGAGGGTCCGGGGAGCTGTTTTTT.

This chain links TRBV2 with TRBJ1-5; D is unresolved. V was pared by 3 bases and J by 0 bases, with 9 bases between. CDR3 length: 15 amino acids. Germline assignment: CDR1 SNHLY and CDR2 FYNNEI. The CDR3 nucleotides are TGTGCCAGCAGTGAGGCGGGATATAGCAATCAGCCCCAGCATTTT. Protein sequence: CASSEAGYSNQPQHF.

J is TRBJ1-5 and V is TRBV7-2; TRBD1 aligns across 9 bases. The V gene end was trimmed by 5 bases and the J gene end by 4 bases; junction bases not matched to a gene: 6. This CDR3 comprises 15 residues. CDR1 and CDR2 (germline): SGHTA, FQGNSA. CDR3 DNA: TGTGCCAGCAGCCTAACAGGGGGCGGAAATCAGCCCCAGCATTTT. Protein sequence: CASSLTGGGNQPQHF.

V gene TRBV27 combines with J gene TRBJ2-7; D is possibly TRBD1 (5 bases). This CDR3 contains 16 residues. Germline CDR1 is MNHEY and CDR2 is SMNVEV (reference sequence). V lost 4 bases and J 4 bases, leaving 20 bases between the germline ends. The CDR3 loop reads CASSSTRESSRYEQYF. DNA of the CDR3: TGTGCCAGCAGTTCCACCAGGGAAAGCAGTAGATACGAGCAGTACTTC.

Only one count was recorded for this clone. The rearrangement uses TRBV18 and TRBJ1-5; D gene uncertain. Between the trimmed V and J ends, which lost 6 bases and 4 bases, there was a span of 16 bases. Looked up from germline, CDR1 is KGHSH and CDR2 is LQKENI. CDR3 size: 15 residues. The CDR3, as DNA: TGTGCCAGCTCTCCCGACTCCAACCGGAATCAGCCCCAGCATTTT. The encoded protein is CASSPDSNRNQPQHF.

This rearrangement joins TRBV12-3 or TRBV12-4 to TRBJ1-5; the D gene is possibly TRBD1 (5 bases). The CDR3 runs 13 residues. Trimming took 3 bases from V and 11 from J, leaving 14 bases between them. The CDR3 bases are TGTGCCAGCAGTTTCGACGGACGGGGGGCCCAGCATTTT. It translates to CASSFDGRGAQHF.

The chain joins TRBV20-1 to TRBJ2-1; D is perhaps TRBD2 (5 bases). The CDR3 length is 14 residues. Germline V gene data show CDR1 as DFQATT and CDR2 as SNEGSKA (reference sequence). V was pared by 3 bases and J by 6 bases, with 15 bases between. CDR3 bases: TGCAGTGCTAGTAGCAGTAGTGCGGGCAATGAGCAGTTCTTC. It translates to CSASSSSAGNEQFF.

The CDR3, as DNA: TGTGCCAGCAGTCCATACCGGGACGCAGGGGGAGAGACCCAGTACTTC. Translating gives CASSPYRDAGGETQYF. This chain uses TRBV28 with TRBJ2-5; 7 bases map to TRBD1. V was pared by 5 bases and J by 4 bases, with 13 bases of the junction left unmatched. Germline V gives CDR1 MDHEN, CDR2 SYDVKM. This CDR3 is 16 amino acids long.

This sequence joins TRBV27 and TRBJ1-5; D is uncertain. CDR1 MNHEY and CDR2 SMNVEV come from the germline V gene (reference sequence). This CDR3 contains 13 residues. Trimming stripped 2 bases from V and 9 bases from J, with 11 bases between. The CDR3 bases are TGTGCCAGCAGTTTAGCTGGAGCACGGCCCCAGCATTTT. It yields the protein CASSLAGARPQHF.

V gene TRBV3-1 (or the pseudogene TRBV3-2) combines with J gene TRBJ1-1, with a possible D match to TRBD1 (5 bases). Germline V gene sequence: CDR1 LGHDT, CDR2 YNNKEL (reference sequence). V was trimmed by 4 bases and J by 5 bases, leaving 20 bases between them. This CDR3 region has 16 residues. This CDR3 is CASSLRPRGGGTEAFF. DNA of the CDR3: TGTGCCAGCAGCCTCCGACCCCGGGGGGGAGGAACTGAAGCTTTCTTT.

The genes are TRBV2 and TRBJ2-7; TRBD1 matches at 7 bases. J gave up 0 bases and V 7 bases, and 6 bases lay outside the gene matches. The CDR3 is made up of 14 amino acids. CDR1 and CDR2 (germline): SNHLY, FYNNEI. This chain's CDR3 is CASNTQGPSYEQYF. In nucleotides, the CDR3 is TGTGCCAGCAACACACAGGGGCCCTCCTACGAGCAGTACTTC.

The gene calls are TRBV6-2 or TRBV6-3 and TRBJ1-2, with unresolved D. The V gene lost 0 bases and the J gene lost 3 bases, with 8 bases spanning the gap. The CDR3 has 14 residues. Germline V gives CDR1 MNHEY, CDR2 SVGEGT. CDR3 nucleotides: TGTGCCAGCAGTTACTCATCACTGCACTATGGCTACACCTTC. The encoded protein is CASSYSSLHYGYTF.